Shown below are 22 T cell receptor beta chains from a single sample sequenced in a study of T-cell memory formation after mild COVID-19. From the 5' RACE reads, TCRdb called clonotypes with MiXCR, one entry per CDR3 protein. The table records approximately 250,000 distinct CDR3 sequences, over 15% of them present only once. Sequencing input: PBMCs or a T cell subset sorted from them (not recorded which). Receptors originate from a young man who had mild COVID-19 (a few samples of this study predate the infection). Cell type and time point are not known.

In its sample, this clonotype was seen many times. The chain links TRBV3-1 to TRBJ2-3, with D unresolved. The ends were cut back, 0 bases at V and 0 bases at J, with 7 bases in the middle. Germline V lookup: CDR1 LGHDT, CDR2 YNNKEL (reference sequence). The length of the CDR3 is 15 residues. The CDR3 DNA follows: TGTGCCAGCAGCCAAGAGTCGGCTAGCACAGATACGCAGTATTTT. It encodes CASSQESASTDTQYF.

This clonotype was detected a few times. V gene TRBV6-2 or TRBV6-3 combines with J gene TRBJ1-2; D is perhaps TRBD1 (5 bases). V was cut by 6 bases and J by 7 bases, with 15 bases left in between. CDR1 and CDR2 (germline): MNHEY, SVGEGT. The CDR3 is 13 residues long. The CDR3 reads CASSLVRASGYTF. The CDR3 DNA is TGTGCCAGCAGCCTCGTCAGGGCAAGTGGCTACACCTTC.

The J gene is TRBJ2-1, the V gene TRBV9; tentatively, D is TRBD1 or TRBD2 (5 bases each). This CDR3 has 16 amino acids. V was trimmed by 4 bases and J by 2 bases, leaving 16 bases between them. The germline gives CDR1 SGDLS, CDR2 YYNGEE. The CDR3 coding sequence is TGTGCCAGCAGCAAAGAAACCGGGACGACCTACAATGAGCAGTTCTTC. This encodes CASSKETGTTYNEQFF.

The chain couples TRBV7-8 to TRBJ1-5; tentative D call: TRBD1 (5 bases). The germline gives CDR1 SGHVS, CDR2 FQNEAQ. Trimming pared 4 bases from V and 2 bases from J, leaving 15 bases between. The CDR3 extends over 16 amino acids. The CDR3 protein is CASSSHDSGGNQPQHF. The DNA of the CDR3 is TGTGCCAGCAGCTCCCACGACAGCGGGGGCAATCAGCCCCAGCATTTT.

The rearrangement uses TRBV4-3 and TRBJ2-5, with TRBD2 as a possible D gene (5 bases). Germline lookup yields CDR1 LGHNA and CDR2 YSLEER. This CDR3 region has 13 residues. V gave up 4 bases and J gave up 5 bases, with 11 bases separating them. CDR3 sequence: CASSRHRGETQYF. The CDR3 DNA follows: TGCGCCAGCAGCCGACACCGAGGGGAGACCCAGTACTTC.

This chain connects TRBV20-1 to TRBJ2-5, with D maybe TRBD2 (6 bases). Germline lookup yields CDR1 DFQATT and CDR2 SNEGSKA (reference sequence). There are 15 residues in the CDR3. The V end lost 5 bases, the J end lost 2 bases, and 18 bases lay between the germline ends. The CDR3 DNA reads TGCAGTGCTGCCCCTCTGGAGGGGCCACAAGAGACCCAGTACTTC. This translates into CSAAPLEGPQETQYF.

The J gene is TRBJ2-7, the V gene TRBV6-1; D ambiguous. The V gene's germline CDR1 is MNHNS and CDR2 SASEGT. The V end lost 3 bases, the J end lost 0 bases, and 12 bases lay between the germline ends. The CDR3 has 15 amino acids. The CDR3 loop is CASSDPQRSSYEQYF. The CDR3 DNA sequence: TGTGCCAGCAGTGACCCGCAGAGGAGCTCCTACGAGCAGTACTTC.

This chain connects TRBV20-1 to TRBJ2-5; no firm D call. This CDR3 has 12 residues. V was clipped by 3 bases and J by 0 bases, with 5 bases between them. Germline loops: CDR1 DFQATT, CDR2 SNEGSKA (reference sequence). CDR3 nucleotide sequence: TGCAGTGCTAGCACGGACCAAGAGACCCAGTACTTC. Translating gives CSASTDQETQYF.

This clonotype occurred a few times. J is TRBJ2-1 and V is TRBV29-1; D remains unclear. Germline V lookup: CDR1 SQVTM, CDR2 ANQGSEA. The CDR3 consists of 15 residues. The ends were cut back, 3 bases at V and 5 bases at J, with 17 bases in the middle. CDR3 amino acids: CSVDFRADGNNEQFF. CDR3 DNA: TGCAGCGTTGATTTTCGGGCGGACGGAAACAATGAGCAGTTCTTC.

This clonotype was recorded a few times. The chain recombines TRBV27 with TRBJ2-5; 8 nucleotides match TRBD2. The CDR3 has 17 residues. CDR1 is MNHEY, CDR2 SMNVEV, per germline (reference sequence). J lost 2 bases, V lost 2 bases, and 10 bases had no gene match. The CDR3 sequence is CASSLGLPGLGQETQYF. CDR3 nucleotides: TGTGCCAGCAGTTTAGGCCTACCGGGACTAGGGCAAGAGACCCAGTACTTC.

Many counts were recorded for this clonotype. The junction does not match germline at one end; this may be a read error. The chain is built from TRBV5-1 and TRBJ1-1; D unresolved. The CDR3 runs to 15 residues. Germline CDR1 reads SGHRS; CDR2 reads YFSETQ. DNA for the CDR3: TGCGCCAGCACCTTGACAATGACTACCGGGACTGAAGCTTTCTTT. It is translated as CASTLTMTTGTEAFF.

V usage is TRBV7-7 and J usage is TRBJ2-3; 7 bases line up with TRBD2. CDR3 length: 14 residues. Per the germline V gene, CDR1 is SSHAT and CDR2 is FNYEAQ (reference sequence). The V segment lost 2 bases and the J segment 5 bases; nucleotides outside the gene matches: 4. CDR3 sequence (DNA): TGTGCCAGCAGCTTAACGGGGGGAAGAGATACGCAGTATTTT. Protein product: CASSLTGGRDTQYF. The variable domain in full, completed from reference TRBV7-7 and TRBJ2-3, reads GAGVSQSPRYKVTKRGQDVTLRCDPISSHATLYWYQQALGQGPEFLTYFNYEAQPDKSGLPSDRFSAERPEGSISTLTIQRTEQRDSAMYRCASSLTGGRDTQYFGPGTRLTVL.

This clonotype was detected only a few times. The genes are TRBV7-3 and TRBJ2-3; perhaps D is TRBD1 or TRBD2 (5 bases each). Trimming pared 4 bases from V and 3 bases from J, leaving 14 bases between. This CDR3 has 15 amino acids. CDR1 and CDR2 (germline): SGHTA, FQGTGA. The CDR3 region has the DNA TGTGCCAGCAGCTCCGGGACGGGGCGAACAGATACGCAGTATTTT. Translating it yields CASSSGTGRTDTQYF.

The genes are TRBV7-8 and TRBJ2-2, with a tentative D call TRBD2 (6 bases). CDR3 size: 15 residues. V dropped 7 bases and J dropped 9 bases, with 21 bases sitting between them. Germline V lookup: CDR1 SGHVS, CDR2 FQNEAQ. The CDR3 DNA sequence: TGTGCCAGCACCGGGCGGGGACTGGGGGTTAGGGAGCTGTTTTTT. It encodes CASTGRGLGVRELFF. The full variable domain, in which reference TRBV7-8 and TRBJ2-2 provide the parts outside the CDR3, is GAGVSQSPRYKVAKRGQDVALRCDPISGHVSLFWYQQALGQGPEFLTYFQNEAQLDKSGLPSDRFFAERPEGSVSTLKIQRTQQEDSAVYLCASTGRGLGVRELFFGEGSRLTVL.

The chain has TRBV6-5 and TRBJ1-5, with D perhaps matching TRBD1 (6 bases). Germline loops: CDR1 MNHEY, CDR2 SVGAGI. Deletions cut 4 bases from V and 4 bases from J, with 11 bases between. The CDR3 extends over 14 amino acids. CDR3 nucleotides: TGTGCCAGCAGTTCTACAGGGCTAAATCAGCCCCAGCATTTT. Translated: CASSSTGLNQPQHF.

This clonotype was counted ten times or more. V usage is TRBV6-4 and J usage is TRBJ2-3; D remains ambiguous. V gave up 2 bases and J gave up 3 bases, with 6 bases separating them. Germline CDR1 reads MRHNA; CDR2 reads SNTAGT. The CDR3 is made up of 13 amino acids. The DNA of the CDR3 is TGTGCCAGCAGTGACACAGAAACAGATACGCAGTATTTT. Protein sequence: CASSDTETDTQYF.

The chain is built from TRBV7-6 and TRBJ1-2, with a tentative D call TRBD1 (5 bases). The CDR3 spans 19 residues. CDR1 is SGHVS and CDR2 is FNYEAQ in the germline V gene. Trimming removed 5 bases from V and 5 bases from J, with 30 bases in between. This CDR3 reads CASSPFLETPAGLDYGYTF. The CDR3 nucleotides read TGTGCCAGCAGCCCGTTTCTGGAAACACCAGCAGGGCTGGATTATGGCTACACCTTC.

The gene calls are TRBV12-3 or TRBV12-4 and TRBJ2-3, with 9 bases identical to TRBD1. The CDR3 has 15 residues. V was pared by 7 bases and J by 4 bases, with 9 bases of the junction left unmatched. The CDR3: CASTPYGTGSDTQYF. Here the CDR3 DNA reads TGTGCCAGCACCCCTTATGGGACAGGGTCAGATACGCAGTATTTT.

This clonotype was seen repeatedly, ten times or more. This chain's CDR3 is CASSPSGGGSYEQYV. The DNA of the CDR3 is TGTGCCAGCAGTCCTAGCGGGGGTGGTTCCTACGAGCAGTACGTC. The chain couples TRBV6-5 to TRBJ2-7, with 10 positions matching TRBD2. With 5 bases clipped from V and 1 base from J, the junction kept 5 bases outside the gene matches. This CDR3 is 15 amino acids long. Looked up from germline, CDR1 is MNHEY and CDR2 is SVGAGI.

Only a few counts were recorded for this clonotype. J is TRBJ2-6 and V is TRBV7-9; TRBD2 matches at 7 bases. Germline assignment: CDR1 SEHNR and CDR2 FQNEAQ (reference sequence). Germline trimming cut 3 bases from V and 2 bases from J; bases unmatched to any gene: 7. The length of the CDR3 is 17 residues. CDR3 nucleotide sequence: TGTGCCAGCAGCTTTGGGGGGGTCTCTGCTGGGGCCAACGTCCTGACTTTC. Its translation: CASSFGGVSAGANVLTF. Full variable domain (rest looked up from reference TRBV7-9 and TRBJ2-6): DTGVSQNPRHKITKRGQNVTFRCDPISEHNRLYWYRQTLGQGPEFLTYFQNEAQLEKSRLLSDRFSAERPKGSFSTLEIQRTEQGDSAMYLCASSFGGVSAGANVLTFGAGSRLTVL.

V usage is TRBV7-2 and J usage is TRBJ1-1; no firm D call. V lost 5 bases, J lost 6 bases, and 16 bases lay in between. This CDR3 spans 14 amino acids. The V gene's germline CDR1 is SGHTA and CDR2 FQGNSA. The CDR3 region is CASSQERVGAEAFF. The CDR3 region has the DNA TGTGCCAGCAGCCAGGAGAGGGTAGGAGCTGAAGCTTTCTTT.

The rearrangement joins TRBV6-1 to TRBJ2-1; D ambiguous. The V and J ends lost 6 bases and 8 bases respectively, with 20 bases between them. Germline values: CDR1 MNHNS, CDR2 SASEGT. This CDR3 spans 15 amino acids. This CDR3 is CASSPSWVGIDEQFF. The CDR3 DNA reads as TGTGCCAGCAGCCCTTCCTGGGTAGGGATCGATGAGCAGTTCTTC.